The next 22 T cell receptor beta chains were all read from a single sample in a study of blood T cell repertoires in COVID-19. The assay was immunoSEQ multiplex PCR, and TCRdb's table has in-frame clones only and misses some. The table has 65,000 to 90,000 clones, around 90% seen once. Sample: peripheral blood. The receptors come from a woman between 45 and 60 years old with active or convalescent COVID-19.

The J gene is TRBJ1-2, the V gene TRBV27, with D unclear. Germline V gives CDR1 MNHEY, CDR2 SMNVEV (reference sequence). The CDR3 is 14 amino acids. Between the trimmed V and J ends, which lost 1 base and 2 bases, there was a span of 8 bases. The CDR3 sequence is CASSLLAGNYGYTF. The CDR3 DNA reads TGTGCCAGCAGTTTATTGGCGGGGAACTATGGCTACACCTTC.

The chain employs TRBV7-2 and TRBJ1-5; D not certain. V gave up 5 bases and J gave up 7 bases, with 15 bases separating them. The CDR3 sequence is 14 residues long. Germline V gene lookup returns CDR1 SGHTA and CDR2 FQGNSA. Here the CDR3 reads CASSRGQSVQPQHF. The CDR3 nucleotides read TGTGCCAGCAGCCGCGGGCAGAGCGTGCAGCCCCAGCATTTT.

The chain combines TRBV9 with TRBJ2-2; 11 bases align to TRBD2. The CDR3 is made up of 17 amino acids. Germline V lookup: CDR1 SGDLS, CDR2 YYNGEE. V dropped 2 bases and J dropped 2; count of bases not matched to a gene: 5. The DNA of the CDR3 is TGTGCCAGCAGCGTCTATGGACTAGCGGGTAACACCGGGGAGCTGTTTTTT. Amino acids: CASSVYGLAGNTGELFF.

The rearrangement uses TRBV6-6 and TRBJ1-4; maybe TRBD1 (5 bases). The CDR3 covers 15 residues. Between the trimmed V and J ends, which lost 2 bases and 7 bases, there was a span of 14 bases. CDR1 MNHNY and CDR2 SVGAGI come from the germline V gene (reference sequence). The CDR3 protein is CASSYVQGRVEKLFF. In DNA, the CDR3 is TGTGCCAGCAGTTACGTCCAGGGCCGAGTTGAAAAACTGTTTTTT.

V and J are TRBV6-2 or TRBV6-3 and TRBJ1-5; D not certain. Germline assignment: CDR1 MNHEY and CDR2 SVGEGT. The V end lost 1 base, the J end lost 6 bases, and 7 bases lay between the germline ends. This CDR3 is built from 13 residues. CDR3 nucleotide sequence: TGTGCCAGCAGTTACTGGTCGGGTCAGCCCCAGCATTTT. It encodes CASSYWSGQPQHF.

The rearrangement links TRBV7-2 to TRBJ2-7; 9 bases agree with TRBD2. There are 15 residues in the CDR3. The ends lost 1 base at V and 6 bases at J; junction bases unmatched: 7. Germline V gene sequence: CDR1 SGHTA, CDR2 FQGNSA. The CDR3 nucleotides read TGTGCCAGCAGCTTAGATTGGCTAGCGGGGCGCGAGCAGTACTTC. Residues: CASSLDWLAGREQYF.

This chain links TRBV19 with TRBJ1-3; perhaps TRBD1 as D (6 bases). This CDR3 spans 16 amino acids. Germline V gene sequence: CDR1 LNHDA, CDR2 SQIVND (reference sequence). Trimming shortened V by 7 bases and J by 2 bases, and 18 bases separated the two germline ends. As DNA, the CDR3 is TGTGCCAGTACCCCTGGGGGGGCTGCGCCTGGAAACACCATATATTTT. It codes for CASTPGGAAPGNTIYF. Full variable domain (rest looked up from reference TRBV19 and TRBJ1-3): DGGITQSPKYLFRKEGQNVTLSCEQNLNHDAMYWYRQDPGQGLRLIYYSQIVNDFQKGDIAEGYSVSREKKESFPLTVTSAQKNPTAFYLCASTPGGAAPGNTIYFGEGSWLTVV.

This chain links TRBV20-1 with TRBJ1-1; D may be TRBD1 (5 bases). Germline V lookup: CDR1 DFQATT, CDR2 SNEGSKA (reference sequence). Trimming removed 7 bases at V and 10 bases at J, with 16 bases between. This CDR3 comprises 11 residues. DNA of the CDR3: TGCAGTGGAGTAAGGGGCACCTCAGCTTTCTTT. This codes for CSGVRGTSAFF.

This sequence joins TRBV28 and TRBJ1-2, with D perhaps TRBD1 (5 bases). Germline V gene data show CDR1 as MDHEN and CDR2 as SYDVKM. The CDR3 runs 12 residues. V was pared by 5 bases and J by 5 bases, with 9 bases between. The CDR3 DNA sequence: TGTGCCAGCAGTAGGGGAACATATGGCTACACCTTC. It translates to CASSRGTYGYTF.

The J gene is TRBJ2-6, the V gene TRBV18; D might be TRBD1 (6 bases). CDR1 and CDR2 (germline): KGHSH, LQKENI. The CDR3 totals 14 residues. Between the trimmed V and J ends, which lost 5 bases and 9 bases, there was a span of 14 bases. The CDR3 DNA follows: TGTGCCAGCTCAGGGTCAGGGGTTGGCAACGTCCTGACTTTC. Translation gives CASSGSGVGNVLTF.

The V call is TRBV4-3, the J call TRBJ2-5; 7 nucleotides match TRBD2. The CDR3 runs 15 residues. The V gene end was trimmed by 0 bases and the J gene end by 2 bases; junction bases not matched to a gene: 3. CDR1 LGHNA and CDR2 YSLEER come from the germline V gene. The CDR3 loop reads CASSQDASGQETQYF. The CDR3 nucleotides are TGCGCCAGCAGCCAAGACGCTAGCGGACAAGAGACCCAGTACTTC.

This clone was picked up a small number of times. This chain links TRBV2 with TRBJ1-2; the match to TRBD1 covers 7 bases. Trimming cost V 2 bases and J 2 bases; bases outside gene matches: 5. This CDR3 comprises 15 residues. CDR1 is SNHLY and CDR2 is FYNNEI in the germline V gene. CDR3 in amino acids: CASSERTGSNYGYTF. Written as DNA, the CDR3 is TGTGCCAGCAGTGAAAGGACAGGCTCCAACTATGGCTACACCTTC.

J is TRBJ1-2 and V is TRBV30, with TRBD1 identical over 9 bases. The CDR3 has 12 residues. CDR1 is GTSNPN, CDR2 SVGIG, per germline (reference sequence). V shed 5 bases, J shed 8 bases, and the junction held 6 bases outside the gene matches. CDR3 protein: CAWGTGGGGYTF. In DNA form, the CDR3 reads TGTGCCTGGGGCACAGGGGGCGGGGGCTACACCTTC.

V is TRBV6-2 or TRBV6-3 and J is TRBJ2-1, with 8 nucleotides matching TRBD2. The junction had 2 bases not matched to a gene; V was cut back by 0 bases and J by 7 bases. This CDR3 contains 14 residues. Germline lookup yields CDR1 MNHEY and CDR2 SVGEGT. CDR3 loop: CASSYSGLVNEQFF. The CDR3 DNA is TGTGCCAGCAGTTACTCGGGACTAGTAAATGAGCAGTTCTTC.

The gene calls are TRBV6-2 or TRBV6-3 and TRBJ2-7; 7 positions match TRBD2. This CDR3 spans 16 amino acids. V was pared by 2 bases and J by 3 bases, with 10 bases of the junction left unmatched. Germline lookup yields CDR1 MNHEY and CDR2 SVGEGT. The CDR3 loop reads CASSYSRLAALYEQYF. CDR3 nucleotides: TGTGCCAGCAGTTACAGCCGGCTAGCGGCGCTCTACGAGCAGTACTTC.

CDR3 sequence: CASSQGPQGASDSPLHF. The CDR3 DNA sequence: TGCGCCAGCAGCCAAGGGCCACAGGGGGCTTCTGATTCACCCCTCCACTTT. The rearrangement joins TRBV4-1 to TRBJ1-6, with 9 bases lining up with TRBD1. V trimming: 1 base; J trimming: 8 bases; junction bases outside the gene matches: 9. The CDR3 covers 17 residues. The germline V gene has CDR1 MGHRA and CDR2 YSYEKL.

This clone was counted only a few times. The chain carries TRBV2 and TRBJ2-2; TRBD1 is a possible D gene (6 bases). The germline V gene has CDR1 SNHLY and CDR2 FYNNEI. V lost 10 bases and J 0 bases, leaving 12 bases between the germline ends. This CDR3 has 14 amino acids. CDR3 in DNA: TGTGCCACACAGGACAGTACGAACACCGGGGAGCTGTTTTTT. Its protein product is CATQDSTNTGELFF. Using reference TRBV2 and TRBJ2-2 for the parts outside the CDR3, the full variable domain is EPEVTQTPSHQVTQMGQEVILRCVPISNHLYFYWYRQILGQKVEFLVSFYNNEISEKSEIFDDQFSVERPDGSNFTLKIRSTKLEDSAMYFCATQDSTNTGELFFGEGSRLTVL.

The rearrangement uses TRBV27 and TRBJ1-4, with a possible D match to TRBD1 (5 bases). The V gene's germline CDR1 is MNHEY and CDR2 SMNVEV (reference sequence). This CDR3 has 14 residues. V lost 4 bases to trimming and J lost 6 bases, with 12 bases between them. CDR3 residues: CASSSRASDEKLFF. In DNA, the CDR3 is TGTGCCAGCAGTTCCAGGGCGTCCGATGAAAAACTGTTTTTT.

The chain combines TRBV19 with TRBJ2-2; D gene uncertain. From germline, CDR1 is LNHDA and CDR2 SQIVND (reference sequence). The CDR3 has 12 residues. V was shortened by 2 bases and J by 6 bases, with 4 bases between the two germline ends. This CDR3 is CASSIRAGELFF. The CDR3, as DNA: TGTGCCAGTAGTATACGTGCCGGGGAGCTGTTTTTT.

This clone has a single count. The CDR3 here is CASISGQGSDTQYF. The CDR3, as DNA: TGTGCCAGCATCTCGGGACAGGGGTCCGATACGCAGTATTTT. V and J are TRBV7-9 and TRBJ2-3; TRBD1 matches 10 bases. Per the germline V gene, CDR1 is SEHNR and CDR2 is FQNEAQ (reference sequence). V dropped 7 bases and J dropped 6; count of bases not matched to a gene: 7. The CDR3 loop spans 14 amino acids. The full variable domain, in which reference TRBV7-9 and TRBJ2-3 provide the parts outside the CDR3, is DTGVSQNPRHKITKRGQNVTFRCDPISEHNRLYWYRQTLGQGPEFLTYFQNEAQLEKSRLLSDRFSAERPKGSFSTLEIQRTEQGDSAMYLCASISGQGSDTQYFGPGTRLTVL.

The chain carries TRBV7-9 and TRBJ2-6; TRBD1 is a possible D gene (5 bases). CDR3 size: 16 residues. The germline V gene encodes CDR1 SEHNR and CDR2 FQNEAQ (reference sequence). V was shortened by 4 bases and J by 2 bases, with 12 bases between the two germline ends. CDR3 bases: TGTGCCAGCAGCTCATCTAGGGGCGCTGGGGCCAACGTCCTGACTTTC. It translates to CASSSSRGAGANVLTF.

The chain is built from TRBV30 and TRBJ2-3; D remains unclear. Germline CDR1 is GTSNPN and CDR2 is SVGIG (reference sequence). CDR3 length equals 13 residues. V lost 2 bases and J lost 9, with 15 bases in between. The CDR3 is CAWSPLSTVTQYF. The CDR3 bases are TGTGCCTGGAGTCCTTTGTCCACAGTCACGCAGTATTTT.